These 25 T cell receptor beta chains were sequenced from one sample in a study of blood T cell repertoires in COVID-19. Sequencing used immunoSEQ multiplex PCR; TCRdb keeps in-frame clones, though not all of them. The top ten clones hold over 10% of a sample with about 190,000 clones, over 75% of them seen once. The specimen was peripheral blood. These TCRs come from a woman aged 50 to 65 with acute or convalescent COVID-19.

The chain has TRBV27 and TRBJ1-6; no definite D call. Trimming removed 3 bases from V and 7 bases from J, with 19 bases in between. Germline loops: CDR1 MNHEY, CDR2 SMNVEV (reference sequence). This CDR3 is built from 17 residues. CDR3 nucleotide sequence: TGTGCCAGCAGTTTCGCGGGAGGGTACGGATTGAATTCACCCCTCCACTTT. Its protein is CASSFAGGYGLNSPLHF.

This rearrangement joins TRBV2 to TRBJ1-1; D is unclear. The CDR3 consists of 12 residues. Per germline, CDR1 SNHLY and CDR2 FYNNEI. Trimming stripped 9 bases from V and 1 base from J, with 9 bases between. The CDR3 reads CAREHRNTEAFF. CDR3 nucleotides: TGTGCCAGAGAACACCGGAACACTGAAGCTTTCTTT.

J is TRBJ1-1 and V is TRBV4-1; D remains unclear. Trimming stripped 4 bases from V and 0 bases from J, with 12 bases between. CDR3 length equals 15 residues. Germline V gene sequence: CDR1 MGHRA, CDR2 YSYEKL. This chain's CDR3 is CASSPRIAMNTEAFF. In DNA, the CDR3 is TGCGCCAGCAGCCCGAGGATAGCGATGAACACTGAAGCTTTCTTT.

This chain uses TRBV27 with TRBJ1-1, with D possibly matching TRBD1 (5 bases). The CDR3 length is 13 residues. CDR1 is MNHEY and CDR2 is SMNVEV in the germline V gene (reference sequence). Trimming cost V 2 bases and J 5 bases, with 9 bases left between them. The CDR3 DNA reads as TGTGCCAGCAGTTTACGGGGGTGGACTGAAGCTTTCTTT. Translation: CASSLRGWTEAFF.

This chain uses TRBV6-5 with TRBJ1-2, with 9 bases identical to TRBD1. CDR3 size: 13 residues. Per germline, CDR1 MNHEY and CDR2 SVGAGI. Trimming cost V 8 bases and J 7 bases; bases outside gene matches: 8. Here the CDR3 DNA reads TGTGCCAGCCTGGACAGGGGAGAAGCTGGCTACACCTTC. Translated: CASLDRGEAGYTF.

J is TRBJ1-2 and V is TRBV25-1; 7 nucleotides match TRBD1. This CDR3 is built from 13 residues. Germline CDR1 and CDR2: MGHDK and SYGVNS. V was pared by 2 bases and J by 5 bases, with 2 bases of the junction left unmatched. Written as DNA, the CDR3 is TGTGCCAGCAGTGAAAGGGGGCAATATGGCTACACCTTC. Translated, it gives CASSERGQYGYTF.

The rearrangement joins TRBV11-2 to TRBJ2-3, with 12 bases that match TRBD2. V was clipped by 4 bases and J by 0 bases; unmatched bases: 2. The CDR3 is 16 amino acids. Germline V gives CDR1 SGHAT, CDR2 FQNNGV. The CDR3: CASSSGLAGSTDTQYF. Here the CDR3 DNA reads TGTGCCAGCAGCTCAGGACTAGCGGGGAGCACAGATACGCAGTATTTT.

This clone was recorded many times. This chain links TRBV6-5 with TRBJ2-7, with TRBD1 matching over 10 bases. Germline trimming cut 0 bases from V and 4 bases from J; bases unmatched to any gene: 6. Germline V gene sequence: CDR1 MNHEY, CDR2 SVGAGI. The CDR3 contains 16 residues. Here the CDR3 reads CASSYSGQGGNYEQYF. In DNA form, the CDR3 reads TGTGCCAGCAGTTACTCAGGACAGGGGGGAAATTACGAGCAGTACTTC.

V is TRBV27 and J is TRBJ1-1; D remains unclear. The CDR3 extends over 13 amino acids. Germline V gene sequence: CDR1 MNHEY, CDR2 SMNVEV (reference sequence). The V gene lost 6 bases and the J gene lost 6 bases, with 14 bases spanning the gap. The CDR3 protein is CASSPQWRAEAFF. For the CDR3, the DNA is TGTGCCAGCAGCCCCCAATGGAGGGCTGAAGCTTTCTTT.

The chain recombines TRBV28 with TRBJ1-4, with a weak D call TRBD1 (6 bases). The germline V gene has CDR1 MDHEN and CDR2 SYDVKM. Trimming left V 5 bases short and J 5 bases short, with 15 bases between. The CDR3 length is 15 residues. The CDR3 nucleotides are TGTGCCAGCAGTGGGGGGGCCCCCGGAAATGAAAAACTGTTTTTT. Its protein product is CASSGGAPGNEKLFF.

The chain combines TRBV19 with TRBJ1-2; perhaps TRBD1 as D (6 bases). The CDR3 runs 15 residues. Germline V gene sequence: CDR1 LNHDA, CDR2 SQIVND (reference sequence). The ends were cut back, 3 bases at V and 8 bases at J, with 19 bases in the middle. The DNA of the CDR3 is TGTGCCAGTAGTATCAAGACAGGTTCATTTCGGGGCTACACCTTC. It translates to CASSIKTGSFRGYTF.

The chain uses TRBV28 and TRBJ1-3, with 11 nucleotides matching TRBD1. The V gene's germline CDR1 is MDHEN and CDR2 SYDVKM. The CDR3 consists of 15 residues. The trim removed 6 bases at V and 5 bases at J, leaving 6 bases unmatched. CDR3 in amino acids: CASRDGTGGRNTIYF. Written as DNA, the CDR3 is TGTGCCAGCAGAGACGGGACAGGGGGAAGAAACACCATATATTTT.

The genes are TRBV6-2 or TRBV6-3 and TRBJ2-7, with 9 bases aligning to TRBD2. CDR1 is MNHEY, CDR2 SVGEGT, per germline. This CDR3 region has 15 residues. Germline trimming cut 5 bases from V and 1 base from J; bases unmatched to any gene: 6. CDR3 nucleotides: TGTGCCAGCAGTGTAGCGGGAGAAGGGTCCTACGAGCAGTACTTC. Its protein is CASSVAGEGSYEQYF.

The chain has TRBV24-1 and TRBJ2-1, with TRBD2 matching 8 bases. V lost 4 bases, J lost 0 bases, and 10 bases stayed unmatched. CDR1 is KGHDR and CDR2 is SFDVKD in the germline V gene. This CDR3 has 18 residues. CDR3 sequence: CATSDPTGTRSSYNEQFF. In nucleotides, the CDR3 is TGTGCCACCAGTGACCCCACCGGGACTAGGAGCTCCTACAATGAGCAGTTCTTC.

This chain uses TRBV11-2 with TRBJ1-3; D ambiguous. Trimming cost V 7 bases and J 1 base, with 14 bases left between them. CDR3 length equals 15 residues. CDR1 is SGHAT, CDR2 FQNNGV, per germline. The CDR3 nucleotides are TGTGCCAGCAAGCCACCCCAGGATTCTGGAAACACCATATATTTT. It specifies CASKPPQDSGNTIYF.

V gene TRBV5-1 combines with J gene TRBJ1-6, with D possibly being TRBD1 (6 bases). Trimming shortened V by 1 base and J by 0 bases, and 14 bases separated the two germline ends. This CDR3 is 18 amino acids long. The germline V gene has CDR1 SGHRS and CDR2 YFSETQ. CDR3 sequence reads: CASSLWAGELSYNSPLHF. CDR3 bases: TGCGCCAGCAGCTTGTGGGCAGGGGAGCTCTCCTATAATTCACCCCTCCACTTT. Full variable domain (outside the CDR3, taken from reference TRBV5-1 and TRBJ1-6): KAGVTQTPRYLIKTRGQQVTLSCSPISGHRSVSWYQQTPGQGLQFLFEYFSETQRNKGNFPGRFSGRQFSNSRSEMNVSTLELGDSALYLCASSLWAGELSYNSPLHFGNGTRLTVT.

This chain uses TRBV5-1 with TRBJ2-7; 8 nucleotides match TRBD2. J lost 0 bases, V lost 0 bases, and 2 bases had no gene match. The CDR3 totals 15 residues. Germline V gene lookup returns CDR1 SGHRS and CDR2 YFSETQ. The CDR3 is CASSLVAGPSYEQYF. CDR3 nucleotides: TGCGCCAGCAGCTTGGTAGCGGGACCCTCCTACGAGCAGTACTTC.

This clone appeared once. This sequence joins TRBV28 and TRBJ1-2; 7 bases match TRBD1. V was clipped by 4 bases and J by 8 bases; unmatched bases: 10. Germline CDR1 and CDR2: MDHEN and SYDVKM. This CDR3 comprises 14 residues. The CDR3 DNA reads as TGTGCCAGCAGTTCCTATCGAAGGGGGCTAGGCTACACCTTC. This translates into CASSSYRRGLGYTF.

This chain links TRBV10-3 with TRBJ1-6; 8 bases are a match to TRBD1. V trimming: 9 bases; J trimming: 4 bases; junction bases outside the gene matches: 8. Germline V gene data show CDR1 as ENHRY and CDR2 as SYGVKD. The CDR3 loop spans 15 amino acids. CDR3 coding DNA: TGTGCCATACTCAGGGGGCGGCCTTATAATTCACCCCTCCACTTT. Translating gives CAILRGRPYNSPLHF.

This chain uses TRBV5-4 with TRBJ1-2; D uncertain. V was pared by 3 bases and J by 7 bases, with 13 bases between. The CDR3 covers 13 residues. In germline, CDR1 is SGHNT, CDR2 YYREEE (reference sequence). The DNA for the CDR3 is TGTGCCAGCAGCTCCCAGTTATATGGTGGCTACACCTTC. Amino acids: CASSSQLYGGYTF.

This clone appeared a few times. The chain has TRBV28 and TRBJ2-7; the match to TRBD1 covers 9 bases. The length of the CDR3 is 16 residues. Germline CDR1 and CDR2: MDHEN and SYDVKM. The ends lost 6 bases at V and 3 bases at J; junction bases unmatched: 12. In DNA form, the CDR3 reads TGTGCCAGCAGGCTCGGACCGGGACAGGGTAACTACGAGCAGTACTTC. Protein product: CASRLGPGQGNYEQYF.

This chain uses TRBV24-1 with TRBJ2-3, with 7 nucleotides matching TRBD2. Germline CDR1 KGHDR, CDR2 SFDVKD. The CDR3 contains 17 residues. V lost 5 bases and J lost 2; bases outside the gene matches: 12. The CDR3 reads CATSALAGVDPTDTQYF. The CDR3 DNA sequence: TGTGCCACCAGTGCATTGGCGGGAGTAGACCCCACAGATACGCAGTATTTT.

The chain employs TRBV28 and TRBJ1-2, with 9 bases fitting TRBD1. Germline trimming cut 4 bases from V and 8 bases from J; bases unmatched to any gene: 11. The CDR3 is 15 residues long. Germline CDR1 MDHEN, CDR2 SYDVKM. The DNA for the CDR3 is TGTGCCAGCAGTTGGGGGGCCGGGACAGGGATGGGCTACACCTTC. Its translation is CASSWGAGTGMGYTF.

The J gene is TRBJ1-2, the V gene TRBV27; 7 nucleotides match TRBD1. Germline V lookup: CDR1 MNHEY, CDR2 SMNVEV (reference sequence). CDR3 size: 13 residues. The trim removed 6 bases at V and 4 bases at J, leaving 5 bases unmatched. The CDR3: CASSRGQFYGYTF. In DNA, the CDR3 is TGTGCCAGCAGCCGGGGACAGTTCTATGGCTACACCTTC.

DNA for the CDR3: TGTGCCAGCAGCCCCCATGGGAGCTCCTACGAGCAGTACTTC. Its translation is CASSPHGSSYEQYF. This sequence joins TRBV9 and TRBJ2-7; D is possibly TRBD2 (5 bases). This CDR3 comprises 14 residues. Germline V gene data show CDR1 as SGDLS and CDR2 as YYNGEE. Trimming removed 4 bases from V and 0 bases from J, with 11 bases in between. Together with reference TRBV9 and TRBJ2-7, the CDR3 gives the full variable domain: DSGVTQTPKHLITATGQRVTLRCSPRSGDLSVYWYQQSLDQGLQFLIQYYNGEERAKGNILERFSAQQFPDLHSELNLSSLELGDSALYFCASSPHGSSYEQYFGPGTRLTVT.